This TCR beta chain was sequenced in a study of blood T cell repertoires in COVID-19 (dated by TCRdb to 2018 to 2021). With respect to the entire study: The collaborator samples originated in the United States, Italy and Spain and spanned the acute and convalescent phases of COVID-19. The prospective study material was composed of cDNA or gDNA derived from T cells, B-cell-depleted T cells, or PBMCs. Deeply sampled blood TCRbeta repertoires from subjects exposed to, actively infected with, or recovered from COVID-19 were included in the dataset. The repertoires were made available in a free public database intended to serve as a resource for research on the immune response to SARS-CoV-2. The samples were drawn from the first 160 participants of the ongoing ImmuneRACE study and from 1,254 subjects provided by 6 global collaborators. Nearly every sample came with metadata listing a de-identified subject ID, COVID-19 status, age in years and sex. HLA class I and class II types, where available, came from metadata supplied by the sample provider rather than from assay-based typing.

As for this clone: This clone's antigen is unknown. Base qualities are missing; no much larger clone stands one base away.

Broader findings and caveats from the paper: The quantity of clinical and demographic metadata differed by source and by participant and was supplied without curation.

The immunoSEQ Assay, a bias-controlled multiplex PCR, was used to amplify TCRbeta CDR3 regions from genomic DNA. Under the source paper's analysis protocol: Within the assay, amplification of reference gene primers was used to estimate how many nucleated cells each sample contained. To quantify the absolute abundance of each unique TCRbeta CDR3 rearrangement, sequence reads were collapsed and filtered. For each sample, productive Simpson clonality was calculated by taking the square root of Simpson's diversity index across productive rearrangements. TCRdb limited this immuneACCESS table to in-frame rearrangements with V and J called. A share of clones is missing; checked studies link under half to unresolved V genes, and the rest is unexplained. V and J calls and clone size are those listed in that table; D and trimming were worked out from the DNA. The sample includes a few hundred thousand clones, with roughly 90% observed a single time. Approximately 9.8% of the sample comes from the top ten.

In the prospective study, participants were about 18 to 95 years old, resided in about two dozen geographic areas of the United States, and were enrolled through a virtual design. In the prospective study, cohorts were assigned on the basis of participant-reported clinical history obtained from a screening survey and a study questionnaire. Recovered participants in ImmuneRACE Cohort 3 were defined by two consecutive negative NP/OP PCR tests, clearance by a healthcare professional, or resolution of symptoms. In the prospective study, mobile phlebotomists collected whole blood, serum and a nasopharyngeal or oropharyngeal swab from each participant. Participants in the prospective study had the option to provide additional blood draws and questionnaires over an approximately 2-month period. Before DNA extraction, blood samples from the prospective study were shipped at room temperature or frozen.

The germline V gene sets CDR1 to SGHNT and CDR2 to YENEEA. The CDR3, from cysteine to phenylalanine, totals 15 residues. Left in the record is the CDR3 DNA by itself, 45 bases read in frame from the first base. Ends trimmed: V by 1 base, J by 2 bases; bases unmatched to a gene: 2. This sequence uses TRBV11-3 and TRBJ2-5, with TRBD2 matching 9 junction bases. The source material was PBMCs or T cells enriched from blood (not recorded which). The receptor was isolated from a middle-aged woman who had recovered from COVID-19. For the CDR3, the sequence is CASSLVTSGQETQYF. The sequenced DNA is TGTGCCAGCAGCTTAGTTACTAGCGGGCAAGAGACCCAGTACTTC.